The 28 T cell receptor beta chains in this list originate from one sample, sequenced in a study of blood T cell repertoires in COVID-19. Using immunoSEQ multiplex PCR, the repertoire was profiled, and TCRdb retains in-frame clones only, with some absent. The table records around 200,000 clones, 85% to 90% of them present only once. The source material was peripheral blood. These receptors originate from a man over 45 with acute or convalescent COVID-19.

The chain carries TRBV3-1 (or the pseudogene TRBV3-2) and TRBJ2-7; D might be TRBD2 (6 bases). Germline CDR1 and CDR2: LGHDT and YNNKEL (reference sequence). CDR3 length equals 13 residues. Deletions cut 2 bases from V and 6 bases from J, with 11 bases between. In DNA, the CDR3 is TGTGCCAGCAGCCAACCCCAGGGACTCGAGCAGTACTTC. As protein: CASSQPQGLEQYF.

This chain links TRBV13 with TRBJ1-6; D is unresolved. The CDR3 is made up of 14 amino acids. CDR1 PRHDT and CDR2 FYEKMQ come from the germline V gene (reference sequence). The ends were cut back, 6 bases at V and 6 bases at J, with 12 bases in the middle. CDR3 sequence: CASRLQFTNSPLHF. The CDR3 coding sequence is TGTGCCAGCAGGCTACAGTTTACTAATTCACCCCTCCACTTT. The full variable domain, in which reference TRBV13 and TRBJ1-6 provide the parts outside the CDR3, is AAGVIQSPRHLIKEKRETATLKCYPIPRHDTVYWYQQGPGQDPQFLISFYEKMQSDKGSIPDRFSAQQFSDYHSELNMSSLELGDSALYFCASRLQFTNSPLHFGNGTRLTVT.

The J gene is TRBJ1-2, the V gene TRBV5-1; the D is unclear. The CDR3 runs to 12 residues. V lost 4 bases, J lost 7 bases, and 11 bases lay in between. CDR1 and CDR2 (germline): SGHRS, YFSETQ. CDR3 bases: TGCGCCAGCAGCGACAATTTGGCTGGCTACACCTTC. This translates into CASSDNLAGYTF.

This clone was seen a handful of times. This chain links TRBV5-4 with TRBJ2-2; 10 bases match TRBD1. Germline CDR1 and CDR2: SGHNT and YYREEE (reference sequence). This CDR3 is built from 16 residues. J gave up 6 bases and V 2 bases, and 7 bases lay outside the gene matches. CDR3: CASSFPGTGEAGELFF. CDR3 nucleotides: TGTGCCAGCAGCTTCCCCGGGACAGGGGAGGCCGGGGAGCTGTTTTTT.

The V call is TRBV18, the J call TRBJ1-2, with 11 bases fitting TRBD1. This CDR3 spans 12 amino acids. V was clipped by 5 bases and J by 8 bases; unmatched bases: 1. CDR1 is KGHSH, CDR2 LQKENI, per germline. DNA for the CDR3: TGTGCCAGCTCAGGGACAGGGGGAGGCTACACCTTC. Translated, it gives CASSGTGGGYTF.

This rearrangement joins TRBV11-3 to TRBJ2-2; 9 bases line up with TRBD1. This CDR3 comprises 15 residues. Germline V gene data show CDR1 as SGHNT and CDR2 as YENEEA. J was trimmed by 4 bases and V by 3 bases; bases with no gene match: 3. CDR3 region: CASSFGTGSTGELFF. CDR3 DNA: TGTGCCAGCAGCTTTGGGACAGGGTCCACCGGGGAGCTGTTTTTT.

This chain links TRBV29-1 with TRBJ1-1; TRBD1 is a possible D gene (5 bases). CDR3 length equals 19 residues. Germline lookup yields CDR1 SQVTM and CDR2 ANQGSEA. Between the trimmed V and J ends, which lost 3 bases and 4 bases, there was a span of 30 bases. CDR3 bases: TGCAGCGTTGAGACCGGCGGGACTAGGCCCCCCCGATGGACCACTGAAGCTTTCTTT. Its protein is CSVETGGTRPPRWTTEAFF.

This chain's CDR3 is CASSRPTDTQYF. The CDR3 nucleotides read TGTGCCAGCAGCCGTCCGACAGATACGCAGTATTTT. This chain joins TRBV5-4 and TRBJ2-3; the D is unclear. Deletions cut 4 bases from V and 3 bases from J, with 6 bases between. The CDR3 runs 12 residues. Germline V gene sequence: CDR1 SGHNT, CDR2 YYREEE (reference sequence).

V and J are TRBV5-6 and TRBJ1-4, with TRBD1 identical over 10 bases. Germline assignment: CDR1 SGHDT and CDR2 YYEEEE. The CDR3 is made up of 14 amino acids. V was clipped by 4 bases and J by 7 bases; unmatched bases: 4. Written as DNA, the CDR3 is TGTGCCAGCAGCCGACAGGGGGCGACTGAAAAACTGTTTTTT. Its translation: CASSRQGATEKLFF.

The rearrangement links TRBV7-2 to TRBJ2-5; the match to TRBD2 covers 9 bases. V lost 2 bases, J lost 4 bases, and 5 bases stayed unmatched. Looked up from germline, CDR1 is SGHTA and CDR2 is FQGNSA. The CDR3 is made up of 15 amino acids. CDR3 sequence (DNA): TGTGCCAGCAGCTTAAATAGCGGGGGACGAGAGACCCAGTACTTC. Its protein is CASSLNSGGRETQYF. The whole variable domain, filled in from reference TRBV7-2 and TRBJ2-5, reads GAGVSQSPSNKVTEKGKDVELRCDPISGHTALYWYRQSLGQGLEFLIYFQGNSAPDKSGLPSDRFSAERTGGSVSTLTIQRTQQEDSAVYLCASSLNSGGRETQYFGPGTRLLVL.

This clone has more than one count but fewer than ten. The chain joins TRBV7-9 to TRBJ2-2; 11 positions match TRBD1. Trimming removed 5 bases from V and 6 bases from J; junction bases left unmatched: 5. CDR3 size: 15 residues. CDR1 is SEHNR, CDR2 FQNEAQ, per germline (reference sequence). The CDR3 bases are TGTGCCAGCAGCCCGGGACAGGGGGAGGCCGGGGAGCTGTTTTTT. It specifies CASSPGQGEAGELFF.

CDR3 sequence (DNA): TGTGCCAGCAGGTTGGAGCGCAATCAGCCCCAGCATTTT. Amino acids: CASRLERNQPQHF. The chain links TRBV21-1 to TRBJ1-5. TRBV21-1 constitutes a pseudogene. The CDR3 totals 13 residues.

This chain links TRBV10-3 with TRBJ2-7, with D possibly being TRBD1 (5 bases). Between the trimmed V and J ends, which lost 3 bases and 3 bases, there was a span of 6 bases. The CDR3 runs to 12 residues. Germline-derived CDR1 and CDR2 are ENHRY and SYGVKD. The chain's CDR3 is CAISDDSYEQYF. The CDR3 nucleotides read TGTGCCATCAGTGACGACAGCTACGAGCAGTACTTC.

The chain employs TRBV3-1 (or the pseudogene TRBV3-2) and TRBJ1-6; D ambiguous. The CDR3 loop spans 13 amino acids. The V end lost 4 bases, the J end lost 8 bases, and 9 bases lay between the germline ends. CDR1 LGHDT and CDR2 YNNKEL come from the germline V gene (reference sequence). CDR3 nucleotide sequence: TGTGCCAGCAGCCTCGGGGAGGATTCACCCCTCCACTTT. Protein sequence: CASSLGEDSPLHF.

This chain connects TRBV5-1 to TRBJ2-6, with D possibly TRBD2 on 5 matching bases. The CDR3 is 18 residues long. Trimming pared 0 bases from V and 0 bases from J, leaving 13 bases between. Germline V gene sequence: CDR1 SGHRS, CDR2 YFSETQ. In DNA form, the CDR3 reads TGCGCCAGCAGCTTGGCGGGGTTTTTAAGCTCTGGGGCCAACGTCCTGACTTTC. Encoded protein: CASSLAGFLSSGANVLTF. The variable domain in full, completed from reference TRBV5-1 and TRBJ2-6, reads KAGVTQTPRYLIKTRGQQVTLSCSPISGHRSVSWYQQTPGQGLQFLFEYFSETQRNKGNFPGRFSGRQFSNSRSEMNVSTLELGDSALYLCASSLAGFLSSGANVLTFGAGSRLTVL.

This clone was picked up a small number of times. The gene calls are TRBV19 and TRBJ1-2; D might be TRBD1 (6 bases). The CDR3 consists of 14 residues. CDR1 is LNHDA, CDR2 SQIVND, per germline (reference sequence). V gave up 5 bases and J gave up 4 bases, with 14 bases separating them. CDR3 bases: TGTGCCAGTAGTCTCCAGGGGTTTTCCTATGGCTACACCTTC. It translates to CASSLQGFSYGYTF. Complete variable domain (other parts from reference TRBV19 and TRBJ1-2): DGGITQSPKYLFRKEGQNVTLSCEQNLNHDAMYWYRQDPGQGLRLIYYSQIVNDFQKGDIAEGYSVSREKKESFPLTVTSAQKNPTAFYLCASSLQGFSYGYTFGSGTRLTVV.

The gene calls are TRBV18 and TRBJ1-1; D uncertain. CDR1 and CDR2 from the germline V gene are KGHSH and LQKENI. V lost 0 bases, J lost 4 bases, and 6 bases lay in between. The CDR3 spans 13 residues. The CDR3 here is CASSPPTFTEAFF. In nucleotides, the CDR3 is TGTGCCAGCTCACCACCCACATTCACTGAAGCTTTCTTT. Drawing the rest from reference TRBV18 and TRBJ1-1, the complete variable domain is NAGVMQNPRHLVRRRGQEARLRCSPMKGHSHVYWYRQLPEEGLKFMVYLQKENIIDESGMPKERFSAEFPKEGPSILRIQQVVRGDSAAYFCASSPPTFTEAFFGQGTRLTVV.

The J gene is TRBJ1-2, the V gene TRBV5-5, with D possibly TRBD1 on 5 matching bases. The CDR3 runs 13 residues. Germline assignment: CDR1 SGHKS and CDR2 YYEKEE (reference sequence). Trimming pared 4 bases from V and 3 bases from J, leaving 10 bases between. This chain's CDR3 is CASSTGPDYGYTF. The CDR3 nucleotides read TGTGCCAGCAGCACAGGCCCAGACTATGGCTACACCTTC.

This chain links TRBV6-5 with TRBJ2-1; tentatively, D is TRBD1 (6 bases). The CDR3 runs to 14 residues. CDR1 and CDR2 from the germline V gene are MNHEY and SVGAGI. Trimming shortened V by 7 bases and J by 7 bases, and 17 bases separated the two germline ends. For the CDR3, the DNA is TGTGCCAGCACTGTGACAGGTTGGATGAATGAGCAGTTCTTC. Translation gives CASTVTGWMNEQFF.

The J gene is TRBJ2-4, the V gene TRBV2; D not resolved. V lost 7 bases and J 1 base, leaving 5 bases between the germline ends. CDR1 and CDR2 (germline): SNHLY, FYNNEI. This CDR3 is 12 amino acids long. The CDR3 nucleotides are TGTGCCAGCACCTATGCCAAAAACATTCAGTACTTC. This sequence encodes CASTYAKNIQYF.

V is TRBV4-2 and J is TRBJ1-2; D uncertain. The CDR3 is made up of 15 amino acids. V was shortened by 4 bases and J by 0 bases, with 12 bases between the two germline ends. Germline CDR1 reads LGHNA; CDR2 reads YNFKEQ. Here the CDR3 DNA reads TGTGCCAGCAGCCCACGGGAGACTACTAACTATGGCTACACCTTC. As protein: CASSPRETTNYGYTF.

This clone was found a few times. The V and J genes are TRBV11-3 and TRBJ2-7; weak D call: TRBD1 (5 bases). Germline V gene data show CDR1 as SGHNT and CDR2 as YENEEA. V lost 4 bases to trimming and J lost 6 bases, with 10 bases between them. This CDR3 is built from 12 residues. The CDR3 DNA is TGTGCCAGCAGCTCAGGGCCCAGCGAGCAGTACTTC. Its translation is CASSSGPSEQYF.

The chain couples TRBV5-1 to TRBJ2-7; no firm D call. This CDR3 has 14 residues. V lost 1 base to trimming and J lost 0 bases, with 8 bases between them. From germline, CDR1 is SGHRS and CDR2 YFSETQ. The CDR3 region is CASSLSGFSYEQYF. CDR3 sequence (DNA): TGCGCCAGCAGCTTGTCCGGGTTCTCCTACGAGCAGTACTTC.

The chain is built from TRBV18 and TRBJ1-2; TRBD1 agrees at 7 bases. Trimming took 2 bases from V and 8 from J; bases not matched to a gene: 11. This CDR3 spans 15 amino acids. Germline V gene lookup returns CDR1 KGHSH and CDR2 LQKENI. This CDR3 reads CASSPNDRAIGGYTF. CDR3 DNA: TGTGCCAGCTCACCAAATGACAGGGCGATAGGAGGCTACACCTTC.

J is TRBJ1-2 and V is TRBV10-3; D is uncertain. The length of the CDR3 is 11 residues. The V end was cut by 10 bases, the J end by 0 bases, with 6 bases between. Germline CDR1 ENHRY, CDR2 SYGVKD. The DNA of the CDR3 is TGTGCCACCCGGTCTAACTATGGCTACACCTTC. Translating it yields CATRSNYGYTF.

Note on this clone: The same CDR3 also results from other DNA sequences found in this sample. This chain connects TRBV6-5 to TRBJ2-7, with 9 nucleotides matching TRBD1. V shed 5 bases and J 4 bases; nucleotides not matched to a gene: 6. The CDR3 has 14 residues. Germline CDR1 reads MNHEY; CDR2 reads SVGAGI. CDR3 protein: CASSPGTGRYEQYF. The CDR3 DNA reads as TGTGCCAGCAGTCCCGGGACAGGGAGATACGAGCAGTACTTC.

The gene calls are TRBV5-4 and TRBJ1-3; TRBD1 matches at 8 bases. Germline assignment: CDR1 SGHNT and CDR2 YYREEE (reference sequence). V was pared by 0 bases and J by 4 bases, with 6 bases of the junction left unmatched. This CDR3 contains 16 residues. The DNA for the CDR3 is TGTGCCAGCAGCTTGGGACAGGGGATGGGAGGAAACACCATATATTTT. Translation gives CASSLGQGMGGNTIYF.

The chain recombines TRBV7-3 with TRBJ2-1, with no clear D. The CDR3 runs 14 residues. Germline-derived CDR1 and CDR2 are SGHTA and FQGTGA. Trimming took off 0 bases at V and 4 bases at J, with 7 bases between the two ends. As DNA, the CDR3 is TGTGCCAGCAGCTTAACTGGGCTGTACAATGAGCAGTTCTTC. Translation gives CASSLTGLYNEQFF.